This passage covers 8 T cell receptor beta chains from one sample sequenced in a study of blood T cell repertoires in COVID-19. The data were produced by immunoSEQ multiplex PCR, yet TCRdb's version contains in-frame clones alone and is incomplete. This sample has 130,000 to 150,000 clones, with roughly 90% found just once. The specimen sequenced was peripheral blood. The source is a man between 65 and 79 years old with acute or convalescent COVID-19.

A remark on this clone: Its ends do not fully match the called genes, so a read error is possible. This chain uses TRBV12-3 or TRBV12-4 with TRBJ2-5; D is unclear. The CDR3 is 13 residues long. This CDR3 is CASSLALRETQYF. As DNA, the CDR3 is TGTGCCAGCAGCTTAGCTTTGAGAGAGACCCAGTACTTC.

Turning to this clone: Germline and junction disagree at one end, which may indicate a read error. The chain couples TRBV2 to TRBJ2-7; possibly TRBD1 for D (5 bases). In germline, CDR1 is SNHLY, CDR2 FYNNEI. The CDR3 is made up of 11 amino acids. The CDR3 DNA reads TGTGCCAGCAGTGAAGAGAAGGGGTTAAGTTTC. As protein: CASSEEKGLSF.

This chain links TRBV30 with TRBJ2-1, with 8 bases matching TRBD2. The length of the CDR3 is 15 residues. J was trimmed by 7 bases and V by 2 bases; bases with no gene match: 10. Germline lookup yields CDR1 GTSNPN and CDR2 SVGIG (reference sequence). The CDR3 protein is CAWSRGSGNLNEQFF. The CDR3 nucleotides are TGTGCCTGGAGTCGGGGTAGCGGGAACTTGAATGAGCAGTTCTTC.

V usage is TRBV7-6 and J usage is TRBJ2-1; 8 bases match TRBD1. This CDR3 is 15 amino acids long. Per the germline V gene, CDR1 is SGHVS and CDR2 is FNYEAQ. Losses at the gene ends were 1 base for V and 8 bases for J; bases not matched to a gene: 7. In DNA form, the CDR3 reads TGTGCCAGCAGCTTAGGGGGACAGGTATTTGATGAGCAGTTCTTC. Residues: CASSLGGQVFDEQFF.

The chain recombines TRBV5-4 with TRBJ1-5; D is ambiguous. Germline-derived CDR1 and CDR2 are SGHNT and YYREEE (reference sequence). The CDR3 loop spans 12 amino acids. V lost 2 bases and J 3 bases, leaving 3 bases between the germline ends. In nucleotides, the CDR3 is TGTGCCAGCAGCTTCTACAATCAGCCCCAGCATTTT. It yields the protein CASSFYNQPQHF.

This rearrangement joins TRBV5-6 to TRBJ1-6, with a tentative D call TRBD1 (5 bases). Deletions cut 4 bases from V and 3 bases from J, with 8 bases between. The CDR3 spans 14 residues. From germline, CDR1 is SGHDT and CDR2 YYEEEE. CDR3 in amino acids: CASSPTDYNSPLHF. CDR3 in DNA: TGTGCCAGCAGCCCGACAGACTATAATTCACCCCTCCACTTT.

The J gene is TRBJ2-5, the V gene TRBV30; D gene ambiguous. This CDR3 has 12 residues. CDR1 GTSNPN and CDR2 SVGIG come from the germline V gene (reference sequence). Trimming pared 4 bases from V and 0 bases from J, leaving 6 bases between. The CDR3 coding sequence is TGTGCCTGGAACCGGTACCAAGAGACCCAGTACTTC. Amino acids: CAWNRYQETQYF.

The rearrangement uses TRBV29-1 and TRBJ2-2; TRBD2 aligns across 13 bases. The CDR3 extends over 15 amino acids. Trimming at V came to 5 bases and at J to 7 bases, leaving 7 bases not matched to a gene. Germline loops: CDR1 SQVTM, CDR2 ANQGSEA. Written as DNA, the CDR3 is TGCAGCGTTATGACTAGCGGGGGGCAGAACGGGGAGCTGTTTTTT. This codes for CSVMTSGGQNGELFF.